The sequence of this T cell receptor (beta chain) was determined in a study of blood T cell repertoires in COVID-19. Across the study: The United States, Italy and Spain provided the acute and convalescent COVID-19 samples. In each case, the material was cDNA or gDNA derived from T cells, B-cell-depleted T cells, or PBMCs.

This clone was counted a single time. The CDR3 has 14 residues. Germline CDR1 SNHLY, CDR2 FYNNEI. V shed 6 bases and J 2 bases; nucleotides not matched to a gene: 6. Original processing methods: Estimated nucleated cell counts came from reference gene primer amplification. Method: immunoSEQ multiplex PCR; TCRdb's copy keeps in-frame clones and lacks some. The DNA gave D and trimming, while V, J and clone size come from that table. The data contain 30,000 to 45,000 clones, around 78% of them singletons. The chain employs TRBV2 and TRBJ2-7; 8 bases line up with TRBD1. The sequence came from a man between 60 and 70 years old with acute or convalescent COVID-19. Sequenced input: peripheral blood. The CDR3 DNA sequence: TGTGCCAGCAGGGGAGGACAGGGAACCTACGAGCAGTACTTC. Its translation is CASRGGQGTYEQYF.